This paragraph reports one T cell receptor (beta chain). Antigen unknown. The V end lost 8 bases, the J end lost 0 bases, and 8 bases lay between the germline ends. Germline CDR1 is MDHEN and CDR2 is SYDVKM. This CDR3 has 13 amino acids. The sample comes from a study of cytomegalovirus exposure and HLA in healthy donors. Findings and limits, study-wide: What was likely a sequencing artifact was a cluster of highly shared sequence variants.

Researchers ran the PCR with 60 Vbeta and 13 Jbeta primers. Measured with immunoSEQ multiplex PCR; TCRdb has only the in-frame clones, and not every one. The table lists roughly 190,000 clones, over 75% of them singletons. V gene TRBV28 combines with J gene TRBJ1-5; D is uncertain. This TCR was recovered from a female donor in good health and CMV-seronegative. The sequenced sample was PBMCs. The CDR3 is CASYRYSNQPQHF. Written as DNA, the CDR3 is TGTGCCAGCTACAGATATAGCAATCAGCCCCAGCATTTT.